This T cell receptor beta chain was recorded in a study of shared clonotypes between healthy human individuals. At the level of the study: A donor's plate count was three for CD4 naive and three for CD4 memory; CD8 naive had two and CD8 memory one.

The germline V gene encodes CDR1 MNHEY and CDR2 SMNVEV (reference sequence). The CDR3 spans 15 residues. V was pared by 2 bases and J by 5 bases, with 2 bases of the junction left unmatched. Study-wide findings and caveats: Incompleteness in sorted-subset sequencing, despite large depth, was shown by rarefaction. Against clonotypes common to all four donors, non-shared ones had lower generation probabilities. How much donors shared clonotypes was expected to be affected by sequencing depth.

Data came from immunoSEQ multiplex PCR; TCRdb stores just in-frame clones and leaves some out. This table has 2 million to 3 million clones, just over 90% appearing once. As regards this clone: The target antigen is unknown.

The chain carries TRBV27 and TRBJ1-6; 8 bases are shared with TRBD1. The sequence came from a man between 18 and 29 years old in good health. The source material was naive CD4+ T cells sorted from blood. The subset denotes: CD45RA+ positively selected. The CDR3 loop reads CASSLAGGDNSPLHF. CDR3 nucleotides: TGTGCCAGCAGTTTAGCAGGGGGCGATAATTCACCCCTCCACTTT.